Each of the 20 T cell receptor beta chains below was sequenced from the same sample in a study of T-cell reconstitution after alpha-beta-depleted transplantation in children. Construction of the TCRbeta library involved unique molecular identifiers. TCRdb reprocessed the PCR reads with MiXCR, giving one entry per CDR3 protein. The table has about 610,000 distinct CDR3 sequences, about 10% seen once. The starting material was PBMCs from the stem cell graft donor, obtained from the stem cell graft. The receptors derive from a human donor who donated a stem cell graft to a child with acute myeloid leukemia.

A word on this clonotype: At one of its ends the junction is not consistent with the germline gene, which may arise from a read error. The V call is TRBV20-1, the J call TRBJ1-4, with no clear D. The CDR3 consists of 16 residues. Germline CDR1 reads DFQATT; CDR2 reads SNEGSKA (reference sequence). The CDR3 DNA sequence: TGCTGTGCTCCGGGAGCCCTCCTGAGGACTAATGAAAAACTGTTTTTT. This codes for CCAPGALLRTNEKLFF.

The chain carries TRBV20-1 and TRBJ2-7; tentatively, D is TRBD2 (5 bases). CDR3 length equals 15 residues. Germline-derived CDR1 and CDR2 are DFQATT and SNEGSKA (reference sequence). V lost 6 bases and J lost 5, with 23 bases in between. The CDR3 DNA reads as TGCAGTGCCCGATCCCTACTAGGGTTAAGCCACGAGCAGTACTTC. Protein sequence: CSARSLLGLSHEQYF.

The V and J genes are TRBV6-2 or TRBV6-3 and TRBJ2-5, with 11 bases matching TRBD2. Unmatched junction bases numbered 11, after V lost 9 bases and J lost 2 bases. CDR3 length: 16 amino acids. Per germline, CDR1 MNHEY and CDR2 SVGEGT. The CDR3 DNA reads TGTGCCAGTCGACCCGGGACTAGCGGTTCTCAAGAGACCCAGTACTTC. This codes for CASRPGTSGSQETQYF.

This clonotype appeared a few times. This chain uses TRBV6-5 with TRBJ2-2, with a weak D call TRBD2 (5 bases). The V gene lost 6 bases and the J gene lost 6 bases, with 5 bases spanning the gap. CDR3 length equals 11 residues. The germline gives CDR1 MNHEY, CDR2 SVGAGI. The CDR3 DNA follows: TGTGCCAGCAGCGGGGCCGGGGAGCTGTTTTTT. Amino acid sequence: CASSGAGELFF.

This clonotype was picked up a small number of times. V gene TRBV20-1 combines with J gene TRBJ1-5, with 7 bases lining up with TRBD1. Germline CDR1 DFQATT, CDR2 SNEGSKA (reference sequence). Losses at the gene ends were 3 bases for V and 4 bases for J; bases not matched to a gene: 9. This CDR3 has 15 residues. CDR3 nucleotide sequence: TGCAGTGCTAGGGTCTCGGGACAGCTAAATCAGCCCCAGCATTTT. This codes for CSARVSGQLNQPQHF.

This clonotype was recorded a few times. This chain links TRBV30 with TRBJ2-5, with a weak D call TRBD2 (6 bases). V was cut by 5 bases and J by 2 bases, with 18 bases left in between. The length of the CDR3 is 15 residues. CDR1 is GTSNPN and CDR2 is SVGIG in the germline V gene (reference sequence). The CDR3 DNA reads TGTGCCTGGCTCGGGCCGGGAGTTCGGCAAGAGACCCAGTACTTC. Its protein is CAWLGPGVRQETQYF.

The chain carries TRBV12-3 or TRBV12-4 and TRBJ2-3, with TRBD2 matching over 8 bases. The V gene end was trimmed by 3 bases and the J gene end by 0 bases; junction bases not matched to a gene: 5. The CDR3 is made up of 16 amino acids. CDR3 coding DNA: TGTGCCAGCAGTTTCGGCGGGAGGCTAAGCACAGATACGCAGTATTTT. It is translated as CASSFGGRLSTDTQYF.

This clonotype was counted a few times. The gene calls are TRBV7-9 and TRBJ2-1; a possible D gene is TRBD2 (5 bases). CDR3 length: 11 residues. CDR1 is SEHNR and CDR2 is FQNEAQ in the germline V gene (reference sequence). Trimming took 5 bases from V and 15 from J, leaving 14 bases between them. DNA of the CDR3: TGTGCCAGCAGCGGTCCCCCGGGGTGGTTCTTC. Residues: CASSGPPGWFF. Full variable domain (missing parts from reference TRBV7-9 and TRBJ2-1): DTGVSQNPRHKITKRGQNVTFRCDPISEHNRLYWYRQTLGQGPEFLTYFQNEAQLEKSRLLSDRFSAERPKGSFSTLEIQRTEQGDSAMYLCASSGPPGWFFGPGTRLTVL.

This clonotype was seen only a few times. The chain links TRBV28 to TRBJ2-7; D remains unclear. In germline, CDR1 is MDHEN, CDR2 SYDVKM. This CDR3 is built from 10 residues. Trimming shortened V by 3 bases and J by 12 bases, and 9 bases separated the two germline ends. In DNA, the CDR3 is TGTGCCAGCAGTTTGGGTGGCCTGTACTTC. Protein: CASSLGGLYF.

The table lists this clonotype with a few counts. This chain uses TRBV14 with TRBJ2-5; D unresolved. Germline V gives CDR1 SGHDN, CDR2 FVKESK. The CDR3 is 15 amino acids. The V end was cut by 0 bases, the J end by 7 bases, with 15 bases between. In DNA form, the CDR3 reads TGTGCCAGCAGCCAAGATCAAATCGAATGGCGGACCCAGTACTTC. Translating it yields CASSQDQIEWRTQYF.

This clonotype has just a few counts. The chain carries TRBV6-5 and TRBJ2-5, with 9 nucleotides matching TRBD2. Looked up from germline, CDR1 is MNHEY and CDR2 is SVGAGI. The CDR3 has 17 amino acids. Losses at the gene ends were 4 bases for V and 5 bases for J; bases not matched to a gene: 14. The CDR3: CASSFYSSAGGRETQYF. The CDR3 DNA reads as TGTGCCAGCAGTTTTTATTCTTCGGCGGGAGGGCGCGAGACCCAGTACTTC.

The chain recombines TRBV20-1 with TRBJ2-1; TRBD2 aligns across 10 bases. CDR3 length: 14 residues. V gave up 5 bases and J gave up 6 bases; unmatched junction bases: 7. Germline V gives CDR1 DFQATT, CDR2 SNEGSKA (reference sequence). This CDR3 is CSAPRASGSNEQFF. The CDR3 coding sequence is TGCAGTGCTCCTAGGGCTAGCGGGAGCAATGAGCAGTTCTTC.

V gene TRBV12-3 or TRBV12-4 combines with J gene TRBJ2-4, with a weak D call TRBD2 (5 bases). V was pared by 5 bases and J by 3 bases, with 14 bases between. The CDR3 consists of 15 residues. CDR3 region: CASSLSRGRKNIQYF. The CDR3 nucleotides are TGTGCCAGCAGTCTGAGTCGAGGGCGCAAAAACATTCAGTACTTC.

This clonotype appeared a few times. The gene calls are TRBV28 and TRBJ2-7, with 9 bases that match TRBD2. This CDR3 is 14 amino acids long. The germline V gene has CDR1 MDHEN and CDR2 SYDVKM. The trim removed 11 bases at V and 2 bases at J, leaving 10 bases unmatched. CDR3 amino acids: CAAWSGGTTYEQYF. The CDR3 region has the DNA TGTGCCGCGTGGAGCGGGGGGACCACCTACGAGCAGTACTTC. Based on the CDR3 plus reference TRBV28 and TRBJ2-7, the full variable domain is DVKVTQSSRYLVKRTGEKVFLECVQDMDHENMFWYRQDPGLGLRLIYFSYDVKMKEKGDIPEGYSVSREKKERFSLILESASTNQTSMYLCAAWSGGTTYEQYFGPGTRLTVT.

The table lists this clonotype with many counts. The V and J genes are TRBV7-2 and TRBJ2-7, with D hard to call. V was pared by 4 bases and J by 0 bases, with 10 bases between. Looked up from germline, CDR1 is SGHTA and CDR2 is FQGNSA. The CDR3 has 14 amino acids. CDR3 nucleotides: TGTGCCAGCAGCTCGCAATCGAACTCCTACGAGCAGTACTTC. Translating gives CASSSQSNSYEQYF.

This clonotype was recorded a few times. The chain combines TRBV28 with TRBJ2-4; D remains ambiguous. From germline, CDR1 is MDHEN and CDR2 SYDVKM. V dropped 4 bases and J dropped 2 bases, with 9 bases sitting between them. This CDR3 has 14 amino acids. The CDR3 here is CASSWLRTKNIQYF. CDR3 bases: TGTGCCAGCAGTTGGTTACGGACCAAAAACATTCAGTACTTC. The full variable domain, its missing parts supplied by reference TRBV28 and TRBJ2-4, is DVKVTQSSRYLVKRTGEKVFLECVQDMDHENMFWYRQDPGLGLRLIYFSYDVKMKEKGDIPEGYSVSREKKERFSLILESASTNQTSMYLCASSWLRTKNIQYFGAGTRLSVL.

The table lists this clonotype with a few counts. This rearrangement joins TRBV7-2 to TRBJ2-7; D remains ambiguous. The length of the CDR3 is 13 residues. Germline V gene lookup returns CDR1 SGHTA and CDR2 FQGNSA. Trimming pared 6 bases from V and 4 bases from J, leaving 13 bases between. CDR3 nucleotide sequence: TGTGCCAGCAGGCCCTCAACGACTTACGAGCAGTACTTC. It specifies CASRPSTTYEQYF.

This clonotype showed up just a few times. The chain is built from TRBV20-1 and TRBJ1-1; unclear D gene. V lost 7 bases to trimming and J lost 1 base, with 7 bases between them. The CDR3 loop spans 11 amino acids. Germline V gives CDR1 DFQATT, CDR2 SNEGSKA (reference sequence). The CDR3 nucleotides are TGCAGTGGAACCCCGAACACTGAAGCTTTCTTT. This encodes CSGTPNTEAFF.

The chain recombines TRBV12-3 or TRBV12-4 with TRBJ1-5, with 9 positions matching TRBD1. The ends lost 6 bases at V and 8 bases at J; junction bases unmatched: 8. The CDR3 runs 14 residues. CDR3 loop: CASRRTGEIEPQHF. The DNA of the CDR3 is TGTGCCAGCAGGCGGACAGGGGAAATCGAGCCCCAGCATTTT.

This clonotype was seen only a few times. The gene calls are TRBV20-1 and TRBJ1-1, with unresolved D. Germline V gives CDR1 DFQATT, CDR2 SNEGSKA (reference sequence). The ends were cut back, 0 bases at V and 0 bases at J, with 11 bases in the middle. There are 15 residues in the CDR3. CDR3 DNA: TGCAGTGCTAGAGATCAGTGGAGCCTGAACACTGAAGCTTTCTTT. The encoded protein is CSARDQWSLNTEAFF.